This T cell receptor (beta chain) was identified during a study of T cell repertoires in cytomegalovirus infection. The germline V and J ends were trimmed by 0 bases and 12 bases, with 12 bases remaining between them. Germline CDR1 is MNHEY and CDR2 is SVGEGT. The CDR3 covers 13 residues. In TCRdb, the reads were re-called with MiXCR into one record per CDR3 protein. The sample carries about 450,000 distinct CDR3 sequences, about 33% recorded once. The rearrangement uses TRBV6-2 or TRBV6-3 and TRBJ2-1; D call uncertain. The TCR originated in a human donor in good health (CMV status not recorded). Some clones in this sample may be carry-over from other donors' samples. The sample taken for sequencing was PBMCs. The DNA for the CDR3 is TGTGCCAGCAGTTACTCACAGCCCACCGGGCAGTTCTTC. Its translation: CASSYSQPTGQFF.